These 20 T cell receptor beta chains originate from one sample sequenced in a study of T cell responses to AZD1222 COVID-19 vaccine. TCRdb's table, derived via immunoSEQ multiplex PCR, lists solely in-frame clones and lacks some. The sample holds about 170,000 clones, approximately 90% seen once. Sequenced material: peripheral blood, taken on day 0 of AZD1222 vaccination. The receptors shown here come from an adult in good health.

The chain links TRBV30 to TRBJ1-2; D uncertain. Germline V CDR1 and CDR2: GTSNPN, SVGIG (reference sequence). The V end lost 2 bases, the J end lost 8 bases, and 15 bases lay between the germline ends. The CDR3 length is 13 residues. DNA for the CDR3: TGTGCCTGGAGTAAGACCACGCCGGAGGGCTACACCTTC. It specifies CAWSKTTPEGYTF.

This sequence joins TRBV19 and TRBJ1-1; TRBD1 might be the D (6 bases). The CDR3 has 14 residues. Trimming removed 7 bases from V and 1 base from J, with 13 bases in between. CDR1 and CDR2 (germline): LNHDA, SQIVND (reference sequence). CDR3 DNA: TGTGCCAGTACAGGAGGGGGGCGGAACACTGAAGCTTTCTTT. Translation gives CASTGGGRNTEAFF.

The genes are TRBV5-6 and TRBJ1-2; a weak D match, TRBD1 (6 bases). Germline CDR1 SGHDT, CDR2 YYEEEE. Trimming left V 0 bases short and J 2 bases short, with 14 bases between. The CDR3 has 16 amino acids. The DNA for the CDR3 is TGTGCCAGCAGCTTGGCCGGGAAGGGGGTCAACTATGGCTACACCTTC. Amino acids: CASSLAGKGVNYGYTF.

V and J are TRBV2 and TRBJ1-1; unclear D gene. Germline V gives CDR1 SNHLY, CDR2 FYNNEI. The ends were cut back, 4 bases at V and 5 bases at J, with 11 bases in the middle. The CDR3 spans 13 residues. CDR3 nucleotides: TGTGCCAGCAGTGTGGCCTTAGATACTGAAGCTTTCTTT. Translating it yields CASSVALDTEAFF.

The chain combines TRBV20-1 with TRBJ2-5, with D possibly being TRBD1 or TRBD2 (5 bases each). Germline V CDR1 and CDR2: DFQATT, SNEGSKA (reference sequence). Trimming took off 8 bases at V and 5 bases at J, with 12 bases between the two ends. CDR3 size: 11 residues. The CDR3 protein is CSWDLGETQYF. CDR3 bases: TGCAGTTGGGACCTCGGGGAGACCCAGTACTTC.

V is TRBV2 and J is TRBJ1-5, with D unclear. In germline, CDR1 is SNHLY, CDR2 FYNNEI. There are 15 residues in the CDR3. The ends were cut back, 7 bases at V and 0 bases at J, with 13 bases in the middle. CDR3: CASTPAALSNQPQHF. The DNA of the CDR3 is TGTGCCAGCACCCCGGCGGCACTTAGCAATCAGCCCCAGCATTTT.

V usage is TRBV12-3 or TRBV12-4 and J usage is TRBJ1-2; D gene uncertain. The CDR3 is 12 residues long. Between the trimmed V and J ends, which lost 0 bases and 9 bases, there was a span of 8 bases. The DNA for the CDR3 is TGTGCCAGCAGTTTAGCCCTAGCAAGCTACACCTTC. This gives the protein CASSLALASYTF.

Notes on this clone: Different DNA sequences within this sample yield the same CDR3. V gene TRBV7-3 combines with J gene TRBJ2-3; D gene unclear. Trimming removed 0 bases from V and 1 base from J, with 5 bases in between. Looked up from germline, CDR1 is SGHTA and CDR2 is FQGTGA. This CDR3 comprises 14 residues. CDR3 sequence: CASSLTGGTDTQYF. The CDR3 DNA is TGTGCCAGCAGCTTAACAGGAGGCACAGATACGCAGTATTTT.

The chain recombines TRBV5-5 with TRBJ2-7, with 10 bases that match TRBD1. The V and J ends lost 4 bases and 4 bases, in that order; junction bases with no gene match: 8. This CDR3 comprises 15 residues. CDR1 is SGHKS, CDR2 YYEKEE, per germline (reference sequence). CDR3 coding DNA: TGTGCCAGCAGCCACCCGACAGGGGGCTTTTACGAGCAGTACTTC. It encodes CASSHPTGGFYEQYF. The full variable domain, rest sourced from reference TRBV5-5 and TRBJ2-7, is DAGVTQSPTHLIKTRGQQVTLRCSPISGHKSVSWYQQVLGQGPQFIFQYYEKEERGRGNFPDRFSARQFPNYSSELNVNALLLGDSALYLCASSHPTGGFYEQYFGPGTRLTVT.

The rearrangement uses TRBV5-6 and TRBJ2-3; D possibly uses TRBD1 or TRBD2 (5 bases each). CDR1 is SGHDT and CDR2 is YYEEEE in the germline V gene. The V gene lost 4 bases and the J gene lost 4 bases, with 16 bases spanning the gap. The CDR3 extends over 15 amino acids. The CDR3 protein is CASSLRDLPPDTQYF. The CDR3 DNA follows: TGTGCCAGCAGCCTGAGGGACCTACCCCCAGATACGCAGTATTTT.

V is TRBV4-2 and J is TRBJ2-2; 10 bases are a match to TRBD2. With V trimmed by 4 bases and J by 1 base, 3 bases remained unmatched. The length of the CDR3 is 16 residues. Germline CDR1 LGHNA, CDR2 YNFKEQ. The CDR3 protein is CASSPASGGNTGELFF. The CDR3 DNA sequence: TGTGCCAGCAGCCCTGCTAGCGGGGGGAACACCGGGGAGCTGTTTTTT.

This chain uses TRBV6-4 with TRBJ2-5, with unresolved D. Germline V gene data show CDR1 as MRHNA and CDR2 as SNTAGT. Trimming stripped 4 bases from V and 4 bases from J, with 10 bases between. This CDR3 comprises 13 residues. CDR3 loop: CASSVKWGETQYF. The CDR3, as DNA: TGTGCCAGCAGTGTCAAGTGGGGAGAGACCCAGTACTTC.

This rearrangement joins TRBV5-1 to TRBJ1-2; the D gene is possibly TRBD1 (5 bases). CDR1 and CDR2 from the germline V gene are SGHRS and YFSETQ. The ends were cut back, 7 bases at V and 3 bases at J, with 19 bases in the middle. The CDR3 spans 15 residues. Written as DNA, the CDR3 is TGCGCCAGCGCGAAGTTGGGGGGAATTGACTATGGCTACACCTTC. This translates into CASAKLGGIDYGYTF.

The CDR3 DNA reads TGTGCCAGCAGCCCAGGGACACCCACCAATCAGCCCCAGCATTTT. Translating gives CASSPGTPTNQPQHF. V is TRBV9 and J is TRBJ1-5, with a weak D call TRBD1 (6 bases). The CDR3 is 15 amino acids. Germline CDR1 and CDR2: SGDLS and YYNGEE. Trimming shortened V by 4 bases and J by 3 bases, and 14 bases separated the two germline ends.

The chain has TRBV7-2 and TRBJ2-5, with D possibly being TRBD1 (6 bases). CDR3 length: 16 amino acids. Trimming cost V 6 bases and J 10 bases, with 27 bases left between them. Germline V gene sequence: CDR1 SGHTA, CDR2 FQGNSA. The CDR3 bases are TGTGCCAGCAGTACCGGGACACCGCTCGGGAAAGTTGGCCAGTACTTC. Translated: CASSTGTPLGKVGQYF.

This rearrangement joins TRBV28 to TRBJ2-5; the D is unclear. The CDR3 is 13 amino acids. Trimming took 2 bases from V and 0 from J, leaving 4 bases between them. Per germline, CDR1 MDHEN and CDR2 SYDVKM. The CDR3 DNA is TGTGCCAGCAGTTTAGAGTACCAAGAGACCCAGTACTTC. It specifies CASSLEYQETQYF.

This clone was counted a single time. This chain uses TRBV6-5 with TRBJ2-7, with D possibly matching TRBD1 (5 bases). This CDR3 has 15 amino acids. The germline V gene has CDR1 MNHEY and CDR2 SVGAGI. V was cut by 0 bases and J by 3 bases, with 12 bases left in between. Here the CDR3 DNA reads TGTGCCAGCAGTTACTCAGGCCAGGGTTACTACGAGCAGTACTTC. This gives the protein CASSYSGQGYYEQYF.

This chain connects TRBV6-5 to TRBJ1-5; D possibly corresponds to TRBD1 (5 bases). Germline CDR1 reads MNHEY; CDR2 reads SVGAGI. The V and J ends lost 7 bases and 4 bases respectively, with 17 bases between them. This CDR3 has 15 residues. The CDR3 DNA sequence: TGTGCCAGCACCCCAGCGGGGGGGACGAATCAGCCCCAGCATTTT. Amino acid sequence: CASTPAGGTNQPQHF.

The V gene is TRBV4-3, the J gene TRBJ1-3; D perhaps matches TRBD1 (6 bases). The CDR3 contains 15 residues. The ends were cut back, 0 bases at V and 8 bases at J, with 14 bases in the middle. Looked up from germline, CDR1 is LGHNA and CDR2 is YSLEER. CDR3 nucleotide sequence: TGCGCCAGCAGCCAAGAGATAGGGGGGGCAGACACCATATATTTT. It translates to CASSQEIGGADTIYF.

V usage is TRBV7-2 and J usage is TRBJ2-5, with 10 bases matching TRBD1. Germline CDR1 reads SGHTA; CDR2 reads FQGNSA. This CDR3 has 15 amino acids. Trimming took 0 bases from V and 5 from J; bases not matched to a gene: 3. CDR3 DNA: TGTGCCAGCAGCTTAGCGGGGGGACAGGGGGAGACCCAGTACTTC. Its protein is CASSLAGGQGETQYF.